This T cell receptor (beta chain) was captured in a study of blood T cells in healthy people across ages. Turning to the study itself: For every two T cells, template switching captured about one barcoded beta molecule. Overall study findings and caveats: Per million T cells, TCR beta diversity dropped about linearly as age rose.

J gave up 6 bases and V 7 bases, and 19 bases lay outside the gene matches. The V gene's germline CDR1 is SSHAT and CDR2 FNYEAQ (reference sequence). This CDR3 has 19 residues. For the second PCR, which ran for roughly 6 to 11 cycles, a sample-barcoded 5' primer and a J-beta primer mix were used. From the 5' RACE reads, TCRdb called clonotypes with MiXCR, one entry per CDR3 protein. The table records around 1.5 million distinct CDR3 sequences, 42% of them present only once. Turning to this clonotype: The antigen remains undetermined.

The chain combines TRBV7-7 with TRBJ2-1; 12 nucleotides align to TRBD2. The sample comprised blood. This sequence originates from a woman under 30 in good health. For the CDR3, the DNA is TGTGCCAGCACCCCACTCGGAACTAGCGGGAGGATAGCCCCCAATGAGCAGTTCTTC. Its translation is CASTPLGTSGRIAPNEQFF. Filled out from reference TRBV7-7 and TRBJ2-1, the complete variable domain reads GAGVSQSPRYKVTKRGQDVTLRCDPISSHATLYWYQQALGQGPEFLTYFNYEAQPDKSGLPSDRFSAERPEGSISTLTIQRTEQRDSAMYRCASTPLGTSGRIAPNEQFFGPGTRLTVL.